A single T cell receptor beta chain is shown here with its context. Its antigen is still unknown. Sequenced by immunoSEQ multiplex PCR; TCRdb stores in-frame clones only, minus some. Of around 99,000 clones in the sample, approximately 90% are singletons; the top ten hold roughly 5%. The sample originates from a study of T cell responses to AZD1222 COVID-19 vaccine. Germline V gene lookup returns CDR1 MDHEN and CDR2 SYDVKM. V was clipped by 5 bases and J by 6 bases; unmatched bases: 15. The CDR3 runs 17 residues. Study-wide results and limits: Only six AZD1222 recipients tested seropositive at baseline. The donor group comprised mostly white British people and more females; the analysis possibly underestimated clonal diversity.

The sequence came from an adult in good health. The chain has TRBV28 and TRBJ1-5; 8 nucleotides line up with TRBD1. The sample consisted of peripheral blood, taken on day 0 of AZD1222 vaccination. The CDR3 region has the DNA TGTGCCAGCAGTCCGAGAGACAGGGGCCGACTGAGTCAGCCCCAGCATTTT. Protein: CASSPRDRGRLSQPQHF.